These T cell receptor beta chains were read from a single sample in a study of CD8+ T cells in alopecia areata. Assay: immunoSEQ multiplex PCR; the TCRdb copy retains only in-frame clones and omits some. The table lists about 12,000 clones, around three fifths of them singletons. Sequenced sample: skin. The receptors come from a human donor with alopecia areata. The CDR3 runs from the conserved cysteine through the conserved F or W. Each record gives: V gene, J gene, clone size, D gene, CDR3 protein, CDR3 DNA. D genes are given only for firm matches. Size values are once, few and many counts, or a class for expanded clones, and some rows have none.

TRBV5-1	TRBJ2-5	NA	TRBD2	CASSLTSGQETQYF	TGCGCCAGCAGCTTGACTAGCGGCCAAGAGACCCAGTACTTC
TRBV7-2	TRBJ1-6	NA	NA	CASSLGRYNSPLHF	TGTGCCAGCAGCTTAGGACGGTATAATTCACCCCTCCACTTT
TRBV4-1	TRBJ2-5	NA	TRBD2	CASSPVEGLAGVKETQYF	TGCGCCAGCAGCCCGGTGGAAGGACTAGCGGGAGTAAAAGAGACCCAGTACTTC
TRBV7-7	TRBJ2-5	NA	TRBD1	CASSRDREETQYF	TGTGCTAGCAGCCGGGACAGGGAAGAGACCCAGTACTTC
TRBV5-1	TRBJ2-7	NA	NA	CASSVRDHSYEQYF	TGCGCCAGCAGCGTCCGGGACCACTCCTACGAGCAGTACTTC
TRBV19	TRBJ1-5	NA	NA	CASSILKQGWLQPQHF	TGTGCCAGTAGTATCTTAAAACAGGGTTGGTTACAGCCCCAGCATTTT
TRBV2	TRBJ2-6	NA	TRBD2	CASSALGGLVVSGANVLTF	TGTGCCAGCAGTGCGTTGGGGGGACTAGTCGTTTCTGGGGCCAACGTCCTGACTTTC
TRBV2	TRBJ1-5	NA	NA	CASVLQGNSNQPQHF	TGTGCCAGCGTGCTACAGGGAAATAGCAATCAGCCCCAGCATTTT
TRBV6-5	TRBJ2-7	once	NA	CASSHRDGYEQYF	TGTGCCAGCAGTCACAGGGACGGCTACGAGCAGTACTTC
TRBV6-6	TRBJ1-5	NA	NA	CASSPSEGQPQHF	TGTGCCAGCAGTCCGTCCGAGGGCCAGCCCCAGCATTTT
TRBV10-3	TRBJ2-1	NA	TRBD2	CAISGTSGYNEQFF	TGTGCCATCAGCGGGACTAGCGGATACAATGAGCAGTTCTTC
TRBV6-1	TRBJ2-3	NA	NA	CASSDSAGHSSTDTQYF	TGTGCCAGCAGTGATTCTGCGGGCCATTCTAGCACAGATACGCAGTATTTT
TRBV28	TRBJ2-4	NA	NA	CASSSPSLAKNIQYF	TGTGCCAGCAGTAGCCCGAGCCTGGCCAAAAACATTCAGTACTTC
TRBV2	TRBJ1-5	once	NA	CASRLFSRPQHF	TGTGCCAGCAGGCTCTTCTCCAGGCCCCAGCATTTT
TRBV9	TRBJ2-7	NA	NA	CASSRDRPYEQYF	TGTGCCAGCAGCCGGGACCGGCCCTACGAGCAGTACTTC
TRBV28	TRBJ1-1	NA	TRBD1	CASRLLDRVEAFF	TGTGCCAGCAGACTATTGGACAGGGTTGAAGCTTTCTTT
TRBV9	TRBJ2-3	NA	NA	CASSPWADTQYF	TGTGCCAGCAGCCCTTGGGCAGATACGCAGTATTTT
TRBV19	TRBJ2-7	NA	TRBD1	CASSIGPPGQNSYEQYF	TGTGCCAGTAGTATAGGACCTCCGGGACAGAACTCCTACGAGCAGTACTTC
TRBV29-1	TRBJ2-1	NA	TRBD2	CSVLSGRVNEQFF	TGCAGCGTTCTTAGCGGGAGGGTGAATGAGCAGTTCTTC
TRBV6-5	TRBJ2-1	NA	NA	CASSTLRSSYNEQFF	TGTGCCAGCAGTACGCTACGGAGCTCCTACAATGAGCAGTTCTTC
TRBV29-1	TRBJ2-7	NA	TRBD1	CSTSQAQGFEQYF	TGCAGCACCAGCCAGGCACAGGGGTTCGAGCAGTACTTC
TRBV7-2	TRBJ2-7	NA	TRBD2	CASSRREGRAQYF	TGTGCCAGCAGCCGAAGGGAGGGCCGGGCGCAGTACTTC
TRBV5-1	TRBJ2-3	NA	NA	CASSLVQDTQYF	TGCGCCAGCAGCTTGGTTCAAGATACGCAGTATTTT
TRBV28	TRBJ2-1	few	TRBD1	CASTSGQGIYNEQFF	TGTGCCAGCACTTCGGGACAGGGAATCTACAATGAGCAGTTCTTC
TRBV6-1	TRBJ2-3	once	NA	CASSETRTPDTQYF	TGTGCCAGCAGTGAAACAAGGACACCGGATACGCAGTATTTT
TRBV4-1	TRBJ1-4	NA	NA	CASSQGGRDIEKLFF	TGCGCCAGCAGCCAAGGGGGCCGGGACATCGAAAAACTGTTTTTT
TRBV6-5	TRBJ1-3	NA	TRBD1	CASSYRGQVSGNTIYF	TGTGCCAGCAGTTACCGTGGACAGGTCTCCGGAAACACCATATATTTT
TRBV4-1	TRBJ2-3	NA	TRBD2	CASSQVFRGLAGFIDTQYF	TGCGCCAGCAGCCAAGTCTTTAGGGGACTAGCGGGATTCATAGATACGCAGTATTTT
TRBV28	TRBJ2-3	NA	NA	CADGHTDTQYF	TGTGCCGACGGCCACACGGATACGCAGTATTTT
TRBV6-5	TRBJ1-2	NA	TRBD1	CASSLAGGDLGYTF	TGTGCCAGCAGTCTGGCAGGGGGCGATCTAGGCTACACCTTC
TRBV6-5	TRBJ1-5	NA	NA	CASSGFRFNQPQHF	TGTGCCAGCAGCGGATTTCGCTTCAATCAGCCCCAGCATTTT
TRBV30	TRBJ2-7	few	TRBD2	CAWSAGSGIVYEQYF	TGTGCCTGGTCCGCGGGTAGCGGGATTGTCTACGAGCAGTACTTC
TRBV28	TRBJ2-7	NA	TRBD2	CASSFGTSGIFYEQYF	TGTGCCAGCAGTTTTGGGACTAGCGGAATTTTTTACGAGCAGTACTTC
TRBV5-6	TRBJ2-7	NA	NA	CASSKGDEQYF	TGTGCCAGCAGCAAAGGGGACGAGCAGTACTTC
TRBV29-1	TRBJ2-7	NA	NA	CSVVGLTYEQYF	TGCAGCGTTGTCGGACTGACCTACGAGCAGTACTTC
TRBV27	TRBJ2-3	NA	NA	CASRTRGTDTQYF	TGTGCCAGCAGAACTAGAGGCACAGATACGCAGTATTTT
TRBV4-2	TRBJ2-1	NA	NA	CASSADSNSYNEQFF	TGTGCCAGCAGCGCCGACAGTAACTCCTACAATGAGCAGTTCTTC
TRBV5-3	TRBJ2-4	NA	NA	CASTQTALAKNIQYF	TGTGCCAGCACCCAGACAGCACTAGCCAAAAACATTCAGTACTTC
TRBV29-1	TRBJ2-1	once	NA	CSVAGTVFGDEQFF	TGCAGCGTTGCGGGGACCGTTTTCGGGGATGAGCAGTTCTTC
TRBV28	TRBJ1-5	medium-sized	TRBD1	CASSPAGQSNSNQPQHF	TGTGCCAGCAGTCCTGCGGGACAGTCGAATAGCAATCAGCCCCAGCATTTT
TRBV4-3	TRBJ2-7	NA	TRBD1	CASSQDIRAEQGISYEQYF	TGCGCCAGCAGCCAAGATATTCGAGCGGAACAGGGGATTTCCTACGAGCAGTACTTC
TRBV14	TRBJ2-7	NA	NA	CASSQRTVSYEQYF	TGTGCCAGCAGCCAACGGACAGTCTCCTACGAGCAGTACTTC
TRBV5-6	TRBJ1-2	NA	NA	CASSFYPLGTYDGYTF	TGTGCCAGCAGCTTTTATCCCCTAGGGACGTACGATGGCTACACCTTC
TRBV7-8	TRBJ2-2	large	NA	CASSLVAGNTGELFF	TGTGCCAGCAGCTTAGTGGCAGGGAACACCGGGGAGCTGTTTTTT